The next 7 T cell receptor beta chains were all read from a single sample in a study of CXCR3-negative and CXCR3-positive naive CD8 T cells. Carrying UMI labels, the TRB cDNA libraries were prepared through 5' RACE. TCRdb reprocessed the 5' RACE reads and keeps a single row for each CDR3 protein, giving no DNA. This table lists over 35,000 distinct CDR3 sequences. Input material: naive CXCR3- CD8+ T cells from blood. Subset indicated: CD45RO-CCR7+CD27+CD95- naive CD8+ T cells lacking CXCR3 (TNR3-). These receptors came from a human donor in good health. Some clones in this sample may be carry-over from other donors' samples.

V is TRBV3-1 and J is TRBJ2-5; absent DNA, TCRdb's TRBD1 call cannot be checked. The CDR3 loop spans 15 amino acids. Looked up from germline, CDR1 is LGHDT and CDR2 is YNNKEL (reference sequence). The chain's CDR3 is CASSQDPGKQETQYF.

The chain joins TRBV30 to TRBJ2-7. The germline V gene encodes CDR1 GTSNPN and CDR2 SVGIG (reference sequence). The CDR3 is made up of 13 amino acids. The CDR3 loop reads CAWSVTSSDEQYF.

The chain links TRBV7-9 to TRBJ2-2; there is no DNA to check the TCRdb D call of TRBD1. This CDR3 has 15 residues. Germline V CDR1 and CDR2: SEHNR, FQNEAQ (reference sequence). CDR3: CASSFWTAHTGELFF.

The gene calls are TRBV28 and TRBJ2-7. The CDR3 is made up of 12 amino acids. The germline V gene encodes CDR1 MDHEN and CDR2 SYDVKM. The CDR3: CASSPLGYEQYF.

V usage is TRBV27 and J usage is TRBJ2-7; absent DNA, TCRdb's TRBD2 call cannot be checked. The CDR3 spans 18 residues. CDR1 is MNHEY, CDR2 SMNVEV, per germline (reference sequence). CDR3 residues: CASSSLSGGPRISYEQYF.

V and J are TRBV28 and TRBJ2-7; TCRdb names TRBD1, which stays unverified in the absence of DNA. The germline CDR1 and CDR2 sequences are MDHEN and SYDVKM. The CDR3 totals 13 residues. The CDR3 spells CASSFTGDYEQYF.

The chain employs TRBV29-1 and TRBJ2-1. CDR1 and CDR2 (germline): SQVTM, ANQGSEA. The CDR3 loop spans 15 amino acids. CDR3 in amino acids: CSVEVLGRDYNEQFF.